One sample yielded the 26 T cell receptor beta chains listed below, sequenced in a study of beta chain features in type 1 diabetes. Broader study findings: When Type 1 diabetes patients were examined, their TCRB CDR3s proved moderately but significantly shorter in all four CD4+ subsets.

The whole isolated RNA underwent reverse transcription, so sequencing captured expressed TCRB transcripts. The data were produced by immunoSEQ multiplex PCR, yet TCRdb's version contains in-frame clones alone and is incomplete. This repertoire shows 240,000 or so clones, about a fifth found once; its top ten account for 0.028%. These receptors have no identified antigens. The sequencing input was naive CD4+ T cells from blood. These receptors were taken from a woman in her thirties or forties with type 1 diabetes.

This rearrangement joins TRBV7-7 to TRBJ2-2; 9 bases agree with TRBD2. The CDR3 runs 16 residues. Trimming removed 5 bases from V and 5 bases from J; junction bases left unmatched: 9. Germline lookup yields CDR1 SSHAT and CDR2 FNYEAQ (reference sequence). CDR3 sequence (DNA): TGTGCCAGCAGCCCTTGGGTAGCGGGAGATACCGGGGAGCTGTTTTTT. Encoded protein: CASSPWVAGDTGELFF.

This clone was detected only a few times. The rearrangement links TRBV4-3 to TRBJ2-7; D possibly corresponds to TRBD2 (5 bases). V shed 1 base and J shed 2 bases, with 9 bases lying between them. The CDR3 has 14 residues. Germline V lookup: CDR1 LGHNA, CDR2 YSLEER. In DNA form, the CDR3 reads TGCGCCAGCAGCCAAGGAGCGGAAGCCTACGAGCAGTACTTC. As protein: CASSQGAEAYEQYF.

This clone has just a few counts. The chain couples TRBV9 to TRBJ2-1; 11 bases agree with TRBD2. V dropped 0 bases and J dropped 5; count of bases not matched to a gene: 13. This CDR3 has 19 residues. Germline V gives CDR1 SGDLS, CDR2 YYNGEE. DNA for the CDR3: TGTGCCAGCAGCGTAGATCGTACTAGCGGGAGTATTGTCCACAATGAGCAGTTCTTC. Translating it yields CASSVDRTSGSIVHNEQFF.

The genes are TRBV7-9 and TRBJ1-1; a possible D gene is TRBD1 (5 bases). Between the trimmed V and J ends, which lost 7 bases and 1 base, there was a span of 10 bases. Germline assignment: CDR1 SEHNR and CDR2 FQNEAQ (reference sequence). CDR3 length equals 13 residues. The CDR3 nucleotides read TGTGCCAGCAATATGGACACGAACACTGAAGCTTTCTTT. Encoded protein: CASNMDTNTEAFF.

The chain uses TRBV7-2 and TRBJ2-7; TRBD2 agrees at 8 bases. The CDR3 has 15 residues. J lost 2 bases, V lost 5 bases, and 8 bases had no gene match. From germline, CDR1 is SGHTA and CDR2 FQGNSA. The chain's CDR3 is CASSPNGGGTYEQYF. The CDR3 bases are TGTGCCAGCAGCCCCAATGGCGGGGGGACCTACGAGCAGTACTTC.

This clone occurred a few times. This chain connects TRBV7-9 to TRBJ2-1, with D hard to call. Germline CDR1 SEHNR, CDR2 FQNEAQ (reference sequence). With 4 bases removed from V and 6 bases from J, the gap between germline ends came to 13 bases. The CDR3 is 14 residues long. The chain's CDR3 is CASSSSTSPNEQFF. CDR3 coding DNA: TGTGCCAGCAGCTCAAGCACCTCTCCCAATGAGCAGTTCTTC.

This clone has only a few counts. This chain links TRBV5-4 with TRBJ2-5, with a weak D call TRBD1 (6 bases). The CDR3 extends over 14 amino acids. The germline V gene has CDR1 SGHNT and CDR2 YYREEE (reference sequence). Between the trimmed V and J ends, which lost 4 bases and 1 base, there was a span of 11 bases. The CDR3 region has the DNA TGTGCCAGCAGCCCCTCAGGGGCCCAAGAGACCCAGTACTTC. It specifies CASSPSGAQETQYF. Complete variable domain (other parts from reference TRBV5-4 and TRBJ2-5): ETGVTQSPTHLIKTRGQQVTLRCSSQSGHNTVSWYQQALGQGPQFIFQYYREEENGRGNFPPRFSGLQFPNYSSELNVNALELDDSALYLCASSPSGAQETQYFGPGTRLLVL.

This clone was seen a handful of times. The J gene is TRBJ1-2, the V gene TRBV18; a weak D match, TRBD1 (5 bases). The CDR3 is 16 amino acids. Germline V gives CDR1 KGHSH, CDR2 LQKENI. V gave up 3 bases and J gave up 6 bases, with 20 bases separating them. The DNA for the CDR3 is TGTGCCAGCTCACCGCAACTAGCTGACAGAAGCAATGGCTACACCTTC. It codes for CASSPQLADRSNGYTF. The variable domain in full, with the rest retrieved from reference TRBV18 and TRBJ1-2, is NAGVMQNPRHLVRRRGQEARLRCSPMKGHSHVYWYRQLPEEGLKFMVYLQKENIIDESGMPKERFSAEFPKEGPSILRIQQVVRGDSAAYFCASSPQLADRSNGYTFGSGTRLTVV.

Concerning this clone itself: An end of the junction does not agree with germline; a read error may underlie this. This sequence joins TRBV7-7 and TRBJ2-1; D is possibly TRBD1 (7 bases). The germline V gene has CDR1 SSHAT and CDR2 FNYEAQ (reference sequence). The CDR3 loop spans 13 amino acids. Here the CDR3 reads CASSAMRDSQQFF. Here the CDR3 DNA reads TGTGCTAGCAGCGCGATGCGGGACAGTCAGCAGTTCTTC.

This clone was seen a few times. The rearrangement uses TRBV25-1 and TRBJ1-1, with D possibly being TRBD1 (6 bases). This CDR3 is built from 17 residues. Germline CDR1 is MGHDK and CDR2 is SYGVNS. With 0 bases removed from V and 1 base from J, the gap between germline ends came to 15 bases. The CDR3 region is CASSEYSRVRGNTEAFF. Here the CDR3 DNA reads TGTGCCAGCAGTGAATATTCCAGGGTCAGGGGGAACACTGAAGCTTTCTTT.

CDR3 DNA: TGCAGCGTATCACCCACCGGGACAGGGGACAACGAGCAGTACTTC. Translation: CSVSPTGTGDNEQYF. V gene TRBV29-1 combines with J gene TRBJ2-7; the match to TRBD1 covers 10 bases. The V segment lost 6 bases and the J segment 5 bases; nucleotides outside the gene matches: 13. The germline V gene has CDR1 SQVTM and CDR2 ANQGSEA. The CDR3 length is 15 residues.

This clone was recorded a few times. The J gene is TRBJ1-1, the V gene TRBV7-9; tentatively, D is TRBD1 (6 bases). The germline V and J ends were trimmed by 1 base and 1 base, with 22 bases remaining between them. There are 19 residues in the CDR3. The germline gives CDR1 SEHNR, CDR2 FQNEAQ (reference sequence). The CDR3 DNA is TGTGCCAGCAGCTTAGTTGGGTTTAATAGGACAGAAACGAACACTGAAGCTTTCTTT. Protein product: CASSLVGFNRTETNTEAFF.

This clone was detected a few times. This sequence joins TRBV2 and TRBJ2-5; D gene unclear. With the DNA end fitting TRBJ2-7 better, the J assignment may be wrong. Germline V gene lookup returns CDR1 SNHLY and CDR2 FYNNEI. The CDR3 runs 11 residues. The CDR3 nucleotides are TGTGCCAGCAGTGATTACTACGAGCAGTACTTC. Translation gives CASSDYYEQYF.

A few counts support this clone. The V and J genes are TRBV2 and TRBJ1-1; D may be TRBD1 (6 bases). Germline V gives CDR1 SNHLY, CDR2 FYNNEI. The CDR3 runs to 16 residues. V was clipped by 2 bases and J by 0 bases, with 13 bases between them. CDR3 protein: CASSERYRALNTEAFF. The CDR3 DNA reads as TGTGCCAGCAGTGAAAGGTACAGGGCCCTGAACACTGAAGCTTTCTTT.

This chain connects TRBV4-2 to TRBJ2-2, with TRBD2 matching over 9 bases. The CDR3 consists of 15 residues. V dropped 3 bases and J dropped 4; count of bases not matched to a gene: 3. Germline V gene sequence: CDR1 LGHNA, CDR2 YNFKEQ. DNA of the CDR3: TGTGCCAGCAGCCAGTTAGCGGGAGCCACCGGGGAGCTGTTTTTT. This gives the protein CASSQLAGATGELFF.

This clone came up a few times. The chain has TRBV29-1 and TRBJ2-5; 7 bases agree with TRBD1. Germline V gene lookup returns CDR1 SQVTM and CDR2 ANQGSEA. After removal of 7 bases from V and 3 bases from J, the junction contained 8 bases not matched to a gene. The CDR3 is 13 amino acids. Written as DNA, the CDR3 is TGCAGCGCCCGGGACAGCACCGAAGAGACCCAGTACTTC. It translates to CSARDSTEETQYF.

This chain joins TRBV19 and TRBJ1-5; tentatively, D is TRBD1 (6 bases). This CDR3 spans 14 amino acids. Trimming stripped 6 bases from V and 8 bases from J, with 17 bases between. The germline V gene has CDR1 LNHDA and CDR2 SQIVND (reference sequence). CDR3 in amino acids: CASSTGSSTEPQHF. DNA of the CDR3: TGTGCCAGTAGCACAGGGTCGAGCACTGAGCCCCAGCATTTT.

The chain employs TRBV18 and TRBJ1-5, with a weak D call TRBD1 (6 bases). The V gene lost 5 bases and the J gene lost 5 bases, with 16 bases spanning the gap. The CDR3 has 15 residues. The germline V gene encodes CDR1 KGHSH and CDR2 LQKENI. The CDR3 nucleotides are TGTGCCAGCTCATCAACTTCCGCAGGGGATCAGCCCCAGCATTTT. Its protein is CASSSTSAGDQPQHF.

The rearrangement links TRBV30 to TRBJ1-1; D may be TRBD1 (6 bases). The V and J ends lost 2 bases and 11 bases respectively, with 12 bases between them. CDR1 and CDR2 (germline): GTSNPN, SVGIG (reference sequence). The CDR3 spans 11 residues. In DNA form, the CDR3 reads TGTGCCTGGAGTATAGGGGGAGAGGCTTTCTTT. Translation: CAWSIGGEAFF.

There are a few counts of this clone. The chain uses TRBV9 and TRBJ2-1; 10 bases agree with TRBD2. The germline CDR1 and CDR2 sequences are SGDLS and YYNGEE. The CDR3 is made up of 17 amino acids. The junction had 15 bases not matched to a gene; V was cut back by 4 bases and J by 8 bases. The CDR3 protein is CASSSPFGLAVSHEQFF. The CDR3 nucleotides read TGTGCCAGCAGCTCACCCTTCGGACTAGCGGTTAGCCATGAGCAGTTCTTC.

In its sample, this clone was seen a few times. At the DNA level, this CDR3 is encoded by other sequences in the same sample as well. The chain employs TRBV20-1 and TRBJ1-1; D gene unclear. Trimming took 0 bases from V and 7 from J, leaving 6 bases between them. Per germline, CDR1 DFQATT and CDR2 SNEGSKA (reference sequence). CDR3 size: 11 residues. Here the CDR3 DNA reads TGCAGTGCTAGAGATCGGGGTGAAGCTTTCTTT. Translating it yields CSARDRGEAFF.

V and J are TRBV2 and TRBJ2-2; TRBD1 aligns across 7 bases. V lost 2 bases and J lost 1; bases outside the gene matches: 4. In germline, CDR1 is SNHLY, CDR2 FYNNEI. The CDR3 length is 16 residues. CDR3 DNA: TGTGCCAGCAGTGAATTCGCAGGGGGGAACACCGGGGAGCTGTTTTTT. Its translation: CASSEFAGGNTGELFF.

This clone has a handful of counts. The V gene is TRBV28, the J gene TRBJ2-2; 8 bases line up with TRBD1. V dropped 4 bases and J dropped 4; count of bases not matched to a gene: 14. The CDR3 extends over 18 amino acids. Germline CDR1 is MDHEN and CDR2 is SYDVKM. CDR3 nucleotides: TGTGCCAGCAGTTCCTTGGACAGGGAGGTTCGGGTCACCGGGGAGCTGTTTTTT. Translated: CASSSLDREVRVTGELFF.

The chain couples TRBV11-2 to TRBJ2-1, with TRBD1 identical over 8 bases. V was clipped by 5 bases and J by 2 bases; unmatched bases: 8. The germline V gene encodes CDR1 SGHAT and CDR2 FQNNGV. The CDR3 runs to 16 residues. CDR3 region: CASSPTTGATYNEQFF. CDR3 nucleotide sequence: TGTGCCAGCAGCCCCACGACAGGGGCAACCTACAATGAGCAGTTCTTC.

The V and J genes are TRBV2 and TRBJ2-3; TRBD1 matches 10 bases. With V trimmed by 7 bases and J by 1 base, 8 bases remained unmatched. CDR1 and CDR2 from the germline V gene are SNHLY and FYNNEI. This CDR3 spans 16 amino acids. Here the CDR3 reads CASTKGDRGGTDTQYF. DNA for the CDR3: TGTGCCAGCACCAAAGGGGACAGGGGAGGCACAGATACGCAGTATTTT.

The chain carries TRBV28 and TRBJ1-2, with TRBD1 matching over 7 bases. After removal of 7 bases from V and 5 bases from J, the junction contained 7 bases not matched to a gene. Germline assignment: CDR1 MDHEN and CDR2 SYDVKM. This CDR3 contains 13 residues. The DNA of the CDR3 is TGTGCCAGCACCCCCCCGACAGGGTATGGCTACACCTTC. This translates into CASTPPTGYGYTF.